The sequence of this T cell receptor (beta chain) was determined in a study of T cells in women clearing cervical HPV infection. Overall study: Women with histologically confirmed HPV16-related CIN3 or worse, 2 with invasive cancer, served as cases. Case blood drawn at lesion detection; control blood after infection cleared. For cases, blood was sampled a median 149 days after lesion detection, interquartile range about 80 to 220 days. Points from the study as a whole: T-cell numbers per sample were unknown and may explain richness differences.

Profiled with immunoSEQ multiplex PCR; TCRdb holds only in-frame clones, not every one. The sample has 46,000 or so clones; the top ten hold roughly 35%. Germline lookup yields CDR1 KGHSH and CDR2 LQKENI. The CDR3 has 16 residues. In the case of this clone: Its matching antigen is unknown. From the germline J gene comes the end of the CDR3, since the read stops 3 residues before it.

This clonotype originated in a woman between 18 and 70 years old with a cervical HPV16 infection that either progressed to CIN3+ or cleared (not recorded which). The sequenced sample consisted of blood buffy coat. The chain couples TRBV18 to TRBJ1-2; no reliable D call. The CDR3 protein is CASSQSAVASTDTYTF. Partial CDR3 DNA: TGTGCCAGCTCACAATCGGCCGTCGCTAGCACAGATACC.